A single sample gave rise to the 16 T cell receptor beta chains below, sequenced in a study of technical replicates of blood from several donors. TCRdb's copy holds only in-frame clones and misses some; the assay was immunoSEQ multiplex PCR. The repertoire holds about 88,000 clones, about 90% seen once, with around 0.3% in the top ten. The sample comprised T cells isolated from PBMCs. The receptors shown here come from a human donor in good health.

V gene TRBV19 combines with J gene TRBJ1-2; D remains ambiguous. CDR1 is LNHDA, CDR2 SQIVND, per germline (reference sequence). Trimming shortened V by 6 bases and J by 2 bases, and 19 bases separated the two germline ends. This CDR3 comprises 16 residues. CDR3 in amino acids: CASRGSPAAKNYGYTF. CDR3 in DNA: TGTGCCAGTAGGGGCAGCCCCGCCGCAAAAAACTATGGCTACACCTTC.

V usage is TRBV11-2 and J usage is TRBJ1-4; D might be TRBD1 (6 bases). The ends were cut back, 5 bases at V and 14 bases at J, with 12 bases in the middle. The CDR3 runs to 11 residues. Germline V gives CDR1 SGHAT, CDR2 FQNNGV. DNA of the CDR3: TGTGCCAGCAGCACCCCCGGACAGCTGTTTTTT. It encodes CASSTPGQLFF.

The chain joins TRBV5-6 to TRBJ1-3, with D maybe TRBD1 (6 bases). This CDR3 has 16 amino acids. Trimming stripped 4 bases from V and 4 bases from J, with 18 bases between. Germline lookup yields CDR1 SGHDT and CDR2 YYEEEE. CDR3 amino acids: CASSQSFFRGGNTIYF. DNA of the CDR3: TGTGCCAGCAGCCAAAGCTTCTTCAGGGGCGGAAACACCATATATTTT.

V usage is TRBV7-9 and J usage is TRBJ1-1; D remains ambiguous. Germline CDR1 is SEHNR and CDR2 is FQNEAQ (reference sequence). The CDR3 runs 13 residues. V was cut by 4 bases and J by 3 bases, with 9 bases left in between. CDR3 residues: CASSYRLDTEAFF. DNA for the CDR3: TGTGCCAGCAGCTACAGATTGGACACTGAAGCTTTCTTT.

The rearrangement uses TRBV7-9 and TRBJ2-7, with 7 bases that match TRBD1. Losses at the gene ends were 3 bases for V and 3 bases for J; bases not matched to a gene: 2. Germline values: CDR1 SEHNR, CDR2 FQNEAQ (reference sequence). This CDR3 comprises 13 residues. The CDR3 DNA reads TGTGCCAGCAGCTTTGGACAGGACTACGAGCAGTACTTC. As protein: CASSFGQDYEQYF.

The chain links TRBV7-9 to TRBJ2-3, with 11 bases that match TRBD2. The CDR3 totals 14 residues. V shed 6 bases and J 1 base; nucleotides not matched to a gene: 0. CDR1 is SEHNR and CDR2 is FQNEAQ in the germline V gene (reference sequence). The DNA for the CDR3 is TGTGCCAGCAGGACTAGCGGGGGCACAGATACGCAGTATTTT. Translating it yields CASRTSGGTDTQYF.

The V and J genes are TRBV7-9 and TRBJ2-1; 11 positions agree with TRBD1. CDR1 and CDR2 (germline): SEHNR, FQNEAQ (reference sequence). V dropped 5 bases and J dropped 10; count of bases not matched to a gene: 4. The CDR3 sequence is 13 residues long. As DNA, the CDR3 is TGTGCCAGCAGCCTTGGGACAGGGGGGGAGCAGTTCTTC. Translation gives CASSLGTGGEQFF.

The CDR3 DNA sequence: TGTGCCAGTAGTTACCCCGCGGGGCAGCCCCAGCATTTT. It yields the protein CASSYPAGQPQHF. V is TRBV19 and J is TRBJ1-5; D remains unclear. Trimming stripped 5 bases from V and 7 bases from J, with 12 bases between. CDR1 and CDR2 from the germline V gene are LNHDA and SQIVND (reference sequence). This CDR3 is 13 amino acids long.

The chain links TRBV10-3 to TRBJ2-1; 10 bases agree with TRBD1. This CDR3 has 16 residues. Germline V lookup: CDR1 ENHRY, CDR2 SYGVKD. J was trimmed by 1 base and V by 7 bases; bases with no gene match: 7. The CDR3 protein is CAITRQGAVSYNEQFF. In nucleotides, the CDR3 is TGTGCCATCACGAGACAGGGGGCGGTTTCCTACAATGAGCAGTTCTTC.

This chain uses TRBV5-1 with TRBJ1-4; 8 bases agree with TRBD1. Germline CDR1 and CDR2: SGHRS and YFSETQ. This CDR3 comprises 15 residues. V was clipped by 0 bases and J by 4 bases; unmatched bases: 2. The CDR3 DNA sequence: TGCGCCAGCAGCTTGGATGGACAGGGTAATGAAAAACTGTTTTTT. It is translated as CASSLDGQGNEKLFF.

The chain recombines TRBV19 with TRBJ2-1, with 7 bases that match TRBD2. The CDR3 consists of 11 residues. Trimming removed 7 bases from V and 10 bases from J; junction bases left unmatched: 4. Germline assignment: CDR1 LNHDA and CDR2 SQIVND (reference sequence). CDR3 nucleotides: TGTGCCAGTACGCGAGCGGGGGAGCAGTTCTTC. Translated, it gives CASTRAGEQFF.

The chain is built from TRBV2 and TRBJ1-2; D gene unclear. Trimming pared 4 bases from V and 7 bases from J, leaving 19 bases between. The CDR3 covers 15 residues. The V gene's germline CDR1 is SNHLY and CDR2 FYNNEI. The CDR3, as DNA: TGTGCCAGCAGTGCTGTCGGGAGCCCGATTTTTGGCTACACCTTC. It yields the protein CASSAVGSPIFGYTF.

The chain links TRBV7-9 to TRBJ1-5, with unresolved D. V was cut by 5 bases and J by 7 bases, with 12 bases left in between. Germline CDR1 SEHNR, CDR2 FQNEAQ (reference sequence). The CDR3 length is 13 residues. CDR3 DNA sequence: TGTGCCAGCAGCCAAAATTCTAACCAGCCCCAGCATTTT. Its protein product is CASSQNSNQPQHF.

The V gene is TRBV6-4, the J gene TRBJ1-5, with no clear D. Deletions cut 4 bases from V and 9 bases from J, with 7 bases between. The germline CDR1 and CDR2 sequences are MRHNA and SNTAGT. This CDR3 contains 11 residues. DNA for the CDR3: TGTGCCAGCAGTGGTACGGGGCCCCAGCATTTT. As protein: CASSGTGPQHF.

CDR3 sequence reads: CASSLFPGSGVPYGYTF. The CDR3 nucleotides are TGTGCCAGCAGTTTATTCCCCGGGTCAGGGGTCCCCTATGGCTACACCTTC. This rearrangement joins TRBV28 to TRBJ1-2, with D possibly matching TRBD1 (6 bases). V lost 1 base and J 4 bases, leaving 19 bases between the germline ends. The V gene's germline CDR1 is MDHEN and CDR2 SYDVKM. This CDR3 comprises 17 residues.

The chain links TRBV27 to TRBJ1-1; D not resolved. This CDR3 is built from 14 residues. The germline CDR1 and CDR2 sequences are MNHEY and SMNVEV (reference sequence). Trimming removed 5 bases at V and 4 bases at J, with 14 bases between. The CDR3 loop is CASSLYLTGTEAFF. Here the CDR3 DNA reads TGTGCCAGCAGTCTCTACTTGACGGGCACTGAAGCTTTCTTT.